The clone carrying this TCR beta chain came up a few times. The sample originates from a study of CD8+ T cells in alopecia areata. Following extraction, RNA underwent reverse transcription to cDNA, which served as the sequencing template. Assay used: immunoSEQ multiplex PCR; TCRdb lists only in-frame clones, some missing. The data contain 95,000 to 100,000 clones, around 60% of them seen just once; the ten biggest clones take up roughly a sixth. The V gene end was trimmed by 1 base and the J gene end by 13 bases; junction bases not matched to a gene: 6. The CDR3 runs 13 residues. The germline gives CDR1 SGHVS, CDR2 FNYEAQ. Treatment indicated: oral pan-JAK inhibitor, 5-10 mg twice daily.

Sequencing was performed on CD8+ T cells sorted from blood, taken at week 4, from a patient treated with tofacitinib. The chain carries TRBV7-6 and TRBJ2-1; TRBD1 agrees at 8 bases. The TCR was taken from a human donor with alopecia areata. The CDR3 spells CASSLVVQGAQFF. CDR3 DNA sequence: TGTGCCAGCAGCTTAGTTGTTCAGGGGGCCCAGTTCTTC.